These 23 T cell receptor beta chains came from one sample sequenced in a study of beta chain features in type 1 diabetes. Whole-study results and caveats: Patients with Type 1 diabetes showed moderately but significantly shorter TCRB CDR3s in all four CD4+ subsets.

cDNA synthesis used the whole RNA isolate, giving expressed TCRB sequences. Produced via immunoSEQ multiplex PCR; TCRdb's table is partial and in-frame only. The repertoire holds tens of thousands of clones, with roughly two thirds as singletons. No antigen has been identified for these receptors. The sample was Tregs from blood. The receptors originated from a man between 18 and 29 years old with type 1 diabetes.

The rearrangement uses TRBV18 and TRBJ1-2; D uncertain. V lost 1 base and J 6 bases, leaving 12 bases between the germline ends. Germline CDR1 and CDR2: KGHSH and LQKENI. CDR3 length: 14 amino acids. DNA of the CDR3: TGTGCCAGCTCACCACGGTTCACATTGAATGGCTACACCTTC. Its translation is CASSPRFTLNGYTF.

This rearrangement joins TRBV4-3 to TRBJ2-3; D is undetermined. V was pared by 2 bases and J by 2 bases, with 8 bases between. Germline CDR1 and CDR2: LGHNA and YSLEER. This CDR3 has 14 amino acids. The CDR3 spells CASSQKAFTDTQYF. CDR3 in DNA: TGCGCCAGCAGCCAAAAAGCTTTCACAGATACGCAGTATTTT.

The chain has TRBV7-2 and TRBJ2-3; possible D gene TRBD1, 5 bases. There are 15 residues in the CDR3. V lost 1 base, J lost 1 base, and 9 bases lay in between. In germline, CDR1 is SGHTA, CDR2 FQGNSA. The CDR3 spells CASSLGGGGTDTQYF. The CDR3 nucleotides read TGTGCCAGCAGCTTAGGGGGCGGCGGCACAGATACGCAGTATTTT. Full variable domain (rest looked up from reference TRBV7-2 and TRBJ2-3): GAGVSQSPSNKVTEKGKDVELRCDPISGHTALYWYRQSLGQGLEFLIYFQGNSAPDKSGLPSDRFSAERTGGSVSTLTIQRTQQEDSAVYLCASSLGGGGTDTQYFGPGTRLTVL.

The chain joins TRBV29-1 to TRBJ2-3; maybe TRBD1 (5 bases). Trimming pared 7 bases from V and 4 bases from J, leaving 12 bases between. Germline CDR1 reads SQVTM; CDR2 reads ANQGSEA. The CDR3 loop spans 12 amino acids. The CDR3: CSAHRSPDTQYF. CDR3 nucleotides: TGCAGCGCCCACAGGTCCCCAGATACGCAGTATTTT.

The chain is built from TRBV7-2 and TRBJ2-7, with 13 nucleotides matching TRBD2. The CDR3 contains 15 residues. The trim removed 4 bases at V and 7 bases at J, leaving 7 bases unmatched. The germline CDR1 and CDR2 sequences are SGHTA and FQGNSA. As DNA, the CDR3 is TGTGCCAGCAGCTCGGGACTAGCGGGGTCGCGGGAGCAGTACTTC. It encodes CASSSGLAGSREQYF.

The gene calls are TRBV7-2 and TRBJ2-2; TRBD2 agrees at 15 bases. Germline V gene data show CDR1 as SGHTA and CDR2 as FQGNSA. The length of the CDR3 is 18 residues. Trimming removed 2 bases from V and 4 bases from J; junction bases left unmatched: 5. The CDR3 protein is CASSLYGTSGRSTGELFF. CDR3 sequence (DNA): TGTGCCAGCAGCTTATATGGGACTAGCGGGAGGTCCACCGGGGAGCTGTTTTTT.

The chain is built from TRBV2 and TRBJ2-7, with 7 bases identical to TRBD1. Germline V gene lookup returns CDR1 SNHLY and CDR2 FYNNEI. The length of the CDR3 is 13 residues. The J segment lost 3 bases and the V segment lost 6 bases, leaving 5 bases of the junction unmatched. DNA of the CDR3: TGTGCCAGCAGGGGACAGTCAGTCTACGAGCAGTACTTC. Protein sequence: CASRGQSVYEQYF.

J is TRBJ2-5 and V is TRBV6-5, with TRBD2 identical over 14 bases. CDR1 MNHEY and CDR2 SVGAGI come from the germline V gene. There are 15 residues in the CDR3. The V and J ends lost 5 bases and 5 bases, in that order; junction bases with no gene match: 4. For the CDR3, the DNA is TGTGCCAGCAGTCGGGGACTAGCGGGGGTCGAGACCCAGTACTTC. The encoded protein is CASSRGLAGVETQYF.

In this sample, this clone turned up a few times. The chain recombines TRBV2 with TRBJ2-7; possibly TRBD1 for D (5 bases). V gave up 8 bases and J gave up 6 bases, with 14 bases separating them. CDR1 and CDR2 from the germline V gene are SNHLY and FYNNEI. The CDR3 sequence is 12 residues long. CDR3 region: CASRRVIGEQYF. The CDR3 DNA is TGTGCCAGCCGCAGGGTGATCGGCGAGCAGTACTTC.

The chain links TRBV2 to TRBJ2-7, with 7 nucleotides matching TRBD1. Germline loops: CDR1 SNHLY, CDR2 FYNNEI. Trimming cost V 4 bases and J 7 bases; bases outside gene matches: 7. This CDR3 has 13 amino acids. The CDR3 sequence is CASSGRDSNEQYF. CDR3 sequence (DNA): TGTGCCAGCAGTGGTAGGGACAGTAATGAGCAGTACTTC.

This chain's CDR3 is CASSQSTLGLAEETQYF. The CDR3 DNA sequence: TGCGCCAGCAGTCAATCGACCTTGGGACTAGCGGAAGAGACCCAGTACTTC. The chain joins TRBV23-1 to TRBJ2-5; 11 nucleotides agree with TRBD2. TRBV23-1 qualifies as an ORF whose function is uncertain. The CDR3 runs 17 residues. The J segment lost 3 bases and the V segment lost 0 bases, leaving 6 bases of the junction unmatched.

This clone was counted once. CDR3 DNA sequence: TGTGCCAGCAGTGCGCGGGGGAGCACCGGGGAGCTGTTTTTT. It translates to CASSARGSTGELFF. The chain recombines TRBV2 with TRBJ2-2, with TRBD2 matching 7 bases. Germline trimming cut 4 bases from V and 4 bases from J; bases unmatched to any gene: 3. This CDR3 is 14 amino acids long. Germline loops: CDR1 SNHLY, CDR2 FYNNEI.

The genes are TRBV9 and TRBJ2-3, with 14 nucleotides matching TRBD2. The germline V gene encodes CDR1 SGDLS and CDR2 YYNGEE. The CDR3 has 16 residues. The J segment lost 8 bases and the V segment lost 1 base, leaving 6 bases of the junction unmatched. The CDR3 DNA sequence: TGTGCCAGCAGCGTAATGACTAGCGGGGGGGCTGTTACGCAGTATTTT. Translated, it gives CASSVMTSGGAVTQYF.

This sequence joins TRBV4-1 and TRBJ2-1, with a possible D match to TRBD2 (6 bases). CDR3 size: 17 residues. Trimming stripped 0 bases from V and 4 bases from J, with 16 bases between. The germline V gene has CDR1 MGHRA and CDR2 YSYEKL. CDR3 in amino acids: CASSQDIWRGKYNEQFF. In nucleotides, the CDR3 is TGCGCCAGCAGCCAAGATATTTGGCGGGGCAAATACAATGAGCAGTTCTTC.

This clone was seen a handful of times. This sequence joins TRBV15 and TRBJ1-6; 9 nucleotides align to TRBD1. Germline trimming cut 0 bases from V and 10 bases from J; bases unmatched to any gene: 4. The V gene's germline CDR1 is LNHNV and CDR2 YYDKDF (reference sequence). The CDR3 is made up of 15 amino acids. CDR3 region: CATSREVTGGSPLHF. In DNA, the CDR3 is TGTGCCACCAGCAGAGAGGTTACAGGGGGCTCACCCCTCCACTTT.

This clone turned up a few times. The rearrangement links TRBV6-6 to TRBJ1-1; a possible D gene is TRBD1 (6 bases). CDR3 length equals 14 residues. V lost 6 bases and J lost 3, with 14 bases in between. The germline CDR1 and CDR2 sequences are MNHNY and SVGAGI (reference sequence). The CDR3 DNA sequence: TGTGCCAGCAGCCCCCGGGGGGCCGACACTGAAGCTTTCTTT. Translated: CASSPRGADTEAFF.

The chain carries TRBV10-3 and TRBJ1-1; weak D call: TRBD1 (5 bases). V was pared by 6 bases and J by 6 bases, with 14 bases between. This CDR3 is built from 13 residues. Germline V gene sequence: CDR1 ENHRY, CDR2 SYGVKD. CDR3 loop: CAIRMAGRPEAFF. The CDR3 DNA is TGTGCCATCAGGATGGCAGGGAGGCCTGAAGCTTTCTTT.

This clone was seen just once. This chain links TRBV19 with TRBJ2-7; weak D call: TRBD1 (5 bases). The germline CDR1 and CDR2 sequences are LNHDA and SQIVND (reference sequence). V was clipped by 3 bases and J by 4 bases, with 13 bases between them. The CDR3 length is 14 residues. The CDR3 is CASSIQGRGYEQYF. In DNA, the CDR3 is TGTGCCAGTAGTATCCAGGGCAGAGGATACGAGCAGTACTTC.

The V and J genes are TRBV28 and TRBJ2-1; TRBD2 agrees at 8 bases. The CDR3 runs 15 residues. Per germline, CDR1 MDHEN and CDR2 SYDVKM. The V segment lost 4 bases and the J segment 4 bases; nucleotides outside the gene matches: 6. The CDR3, as DNA: TGTGCCAGCAGTTCGGGGGGGGTTTTGTACAATGAGCAGTTCTTC. Protein product: CASSSGGVLYNEQFF.

This chain joins TRBV28 and TRBJ1-1; tentatively, D is TRBD1 (6 bases). CDR1 MDHEN and CDR2 SYDVKM come from the germline V gene. The V end lost 4 bases, the J end lost 11 bases, and 20 bases lay between the germline ends. The CDR3 consists of 14 residues. In nucleotides, the CDR3 is TGTGCCAGCAGTTCCCACACCGGTCACAGGGTTGCTTTCTTT. Translating gives CASSSHTGHRVAFF.

This chain connects TRBV14 to TRBJ1-5; 7 nucleotides line up with TRBD1. The CDR3 spans 15 residues. Trimming cost V 3 bases and J 5 bases; bases outside gene matches: 7. Germline lookup yields CDR1 SGHDN and CDR2 FVKESK. CDR3 bases: TGTGCCAGCAGCCATGGGACAGCTTACGATCAGCCCCAGCATTTT. Amino acid sequence: CASSHGTAYDQPQHF. The whole variable domain, remainder taken from reference TRBV14 and TRBJ1-5, is EAGVTQFPSHSVIEKGQTVTLRCDPISGHDNLYWYRRVMGKEIKFLLHFVKESKQDESGMPNNRFLAERTGGTYSTLKVQPAELEDSGVYFCASSHGTAYDQPQHFGDGTRLSIL.

V usage is TRBV6-6 and J usage is TRBJ2-5, with D possibly being TRBD1 (5 bases). TRBJ2-7 explains the end of the DNA better; the J call may be wrong. The CDR3 has 12 residues. Germline V gene data show CDR1 as MNHNY and CDR2 as SVGAGI (reference sequence). Here the CDR3 reads CASSYRQYEQYF. The CDR3 nucleotides are TGTGCCAGCAGTTACCGACAGTACGAGCAGTACTTC.

This clone was counted once. This rearrangement joins TRBV7-9 to TRBJ2-5; D call uncertain. The V gene lost 5 bases and the J gene lost 4 bases, with 17 bases spanning the gap. The germline V gene encodes CDR1 SEHNR and CDR2 FQNEAQ (reference sequence). CDR3 length equals 15 residues. CDR3 region: CASSRGVTAPETQYF. In nucleotides, the CDR3 is TGTGCCAGCAGCCGAGGAGTGACGGCCCCAGAGACCCAGTACTTC.